This is a list of T cell receptor beta chains from one sample in a study of blood T cell repertoires in COVID-19. Some clones are missing from TCRdb's copy, which holds only in-frame ones; the method was immunoSEQ multiplex PCR. The profile shows a few hundred thousand clones, 86% of them singletons. Sequencing was done on a sample of PBMCs or T cells enriched from blood (not recorded which). Receptors were obtained from a man in his forties who had recovered from COVID-19. CDR3s include the opening cysteine and the closing phenylalanine or tryptophan. Fields, in order: J gene, D gene, V gene, CDR3 length, clone size, CDR3 protein, CDR3 DNA. The D gene is left open where the match is weak. Rows give clone size only sometimes, using once, few, many, or a class for an expanded clone.

TRBJ2-3 | TRBD1 | TRBV27 | 15 | once | CASSRGDRGLDTQYF | TGTGCCAGCAGTAGGGGGGACAGGGGTTTAGATACGCAGTATTTT
TRBJ1-5 | - | TRBV6-2/TRBV6-3 | 15 | - | CASSLYPRSNQPQHF | TGTGCCAGCAGCCTTTACCCGAGGTCCAATCAGCCCCAGCATTTT
TRBJ2-2 | - | TRBV7-4 | 13 | once | CASSPDSSGELFF | TGTGCCAGCAGCCCTGACAGTTCCGGGGAGCTGTTTTTT
TRBJ2-6 | - | TRBV10-1 | 17 | few | CASSPGGSCSGANVLTF | TGCGCCAGCAGCCCCGGCGGGTCGTGCTCTGGGGCCAACGTCCTGACTTTC
TRBJ1-2 | - | TRBV6-2/TRBV6-3 | 13 | - | CASSRLDSYGYTF | TGTGCCAGCAGCCGTCTGGACAGCTATGGCTACACCTTC
TRBJ1-2 | TRBD1 | TRBV6-5 | 13 | - | CASRAQGARGYTF | TGTGCCAGCAGAGCACAGGGGGCGCGAGGCTACACCTTC
TRBJ2-7 | - | TRBV7-9 | 15 | - | CASSRGHPNIYEQYF | TGTGCCAGCAGCCGTGGGCACCCAAATATCTACGAGCAGTACTTC
TRBJ2-1 | - | TRBV5-1 | 15 | - | CASMDGSSSYNEQFF | TGCGCCAGCATGGACGGGAGCAGCTCCTACAATGAGCAGTTCTTC
TRBJ2-3 | TRBD2 | TRBV30 | 15 | - | CAWSDSGGFTDTQYF | TGTGCCTGGAGTGATAGCGGGGGATTCACAGATACGCAGTATTTT
TRBJ2-1 | TRBD1 | TRBV9 | 16 | - | CASSSPGTGPGNEQFF | TGTGCCAGCAGCTCCCCCGGGACAGGGCCGGGCAATGAGCAGTTCTTC
TRBJ2-7 | - | TRBV7-6 | 14 | - | CASSLAEISYEQYF | TGTGCCAGCAGCCTAGCAGAGATCTCCTACGAGCAGTACTTC
TRBJ2-3 | - | TRBV2 | 17 | - | CASRALGRGLSTDTQYF | TGTGCCAGCAGGGCATTGGGCAGGGGCCTTAGCACAGATACGCAGTATTTT
TRBJ2-7 | - | TRBV10-3 | 13 | few | CAISNRDSYEQYF | TGTGCCATCAGTAACAGGGACTCCTACGAGCAGTACTTC
TRBJ2-1 | - | TRBV18 | 13 | - | CASSSPGYNEQFF | TGTGCCAGCTCCTCCCCCGGTTACAATGAGCAGTTCTTC
TRBJ2-5 | TRBD1 | TRBV19 | 17 | - | CASSRGQRQAKEETQYF | TGTGCCAGTAGTAGGGGACAGCGCCAAGCAAAGGAAGAGACCCAGTACTTC
TRBJ1-4 | - | TRBV27 | 15 | - | CASSYSGGLWEKLFF | TGTGCCAGCAGCTACAGTGGGGGACTTTGGGAAAAACTGTTTTTT
TRBJ2-7 | TRBD2 | TRBV19 | 16 | once | CASSIAPAGGPYEQYF | TGTGCCAGTAGTATCGCCCCAGCGGGGGGCCCCTACGAGCAGTACTTC
TRBJ1-2 | TRBD1 | TRBV29-1 | 13 | - | CSVNTGGLGGYTF | TGCAGCGTCAACACAGGGGGCCTCGGTGGCTACACCTTC
TRBJ2-7 | TRBD1 | TRBV6-1 | 15 | - | CASSDGTGGLHEQYF | TGTGCCAGCAGTGACGGGACAGGGGGCCTCCACGAGCAGTACTTC
TRBJ2-1 | TRBD2 | TRBV30 | 13 | - | CAWMGLPYNEQFF | TGTGCCTGGATGGGACTACCGTACAATGAGCAGTTCTTC
TRBJ2-7 | - | TRBV27 | 15 | - | CASSLSPGPFYEQYF | TGTGCCAGCAGTTTATCCCCGGGTCCTTTCTACGAGCAGTACTTC
TRBJ1-5 | TRBD1 | TRBV5-4 | 16 | - | CASSSQGTGGNQPQHF | TGTGCCAGCAGCTCGCAAGGGACAGGGGGCAATCAGCCCCAGCATTTT
TRBJ1-4 | - | TRBV5-4 | 13 | - | CASSLGAGEKLFF | TGTGCCAGCAGCTTGGGAGCGGGAGAAAAACTGTTTTTT
TRBJ2-3 | - | TRBV4-3 | 16 | - | CASSQDTLVTQDTQYF | TGCGCCAGCAGCCAAGATACCCTAGTCACCCAAGATACGCAGTATTTT
TRBJ2-5 | - | TRBV30 | 13 | - | CAWSVLQGQTQYF | TGTGCCTGGAGTGTACTACAGGGACAGACCCAGTACTTC
TRBJ2-2 | - | TRBV19 | 18 | - | CASSIGFAGPRVAGELFF | TGTGCCAGTAGTATAGGTTTTGCCGGGCCGAGGGTGGCCGGGGAGCTGTTTTTT
TRBJ1-2 | TRBD1 | TRBV10-3 | 15 | - | CANWSGGQGADGYTF | TGTGCCAACTGGAGCGGGGGACAGGGGGCCGATGGCTACACCTTC
TRBJ2-1 | TRBD2 | TRBV27 | 19 | - | CASSPPYGGGRVVYNEQFF | TGTGCCAGCAGTCCCCCGTATGGGGGCGGGAGGGTCGTGTACAATGAGCAGTTCTTC